The present T cell receptor (beta chain) was sequenced within a study of spatial heterogeneity in lung cancer. About the research overall: 72 TRACERx patients with early, untreated non-small cell lung cancer donated samples. After resection, follow-up PBMC samples were sequenced when available, at a median of approximately 26 months later.

Of note for this clonotype: Its matching antigen is unknown.

TCRdb re-analysed the 5' RACE reads in MiXCR, keeping a single row per CDR3 protein. Here the sample spans roughly 110,000 distinct CDR3 sequences, less than 14% being singletons. This sample's time point: blood at routine non-recurrence follow-up after resection. Researchers sequenced whole RNA taken from tumor, nontumor lung or frozen PBMC without sorting. Study conclusions and caveats: At tumor resection, ubiquitous expanded TCRs were detected in blood more often than later.

In germline, CDR1 is KGHDR, CDR2 SFDVKD. The CDR3 runs to 15 residues. J was trimmed by 10 bases and V by 2 bases; bases with no gene match: 4. The sample here was PBMCs, taken at follow-up. V and J are TRBV24-1 and TRBJ2-1; 13 bases are shared with TRBD2. The clonotype comes from a female donor with early-stage non-small cell lung cancer. This chain's CDR3 is CATSDWTSGRGEQFF. The CDR3 DNA sequence: TGTGCCACCAGTGATTGGACTAGCGGGAGAGGGGAGCAGTTCTTC.